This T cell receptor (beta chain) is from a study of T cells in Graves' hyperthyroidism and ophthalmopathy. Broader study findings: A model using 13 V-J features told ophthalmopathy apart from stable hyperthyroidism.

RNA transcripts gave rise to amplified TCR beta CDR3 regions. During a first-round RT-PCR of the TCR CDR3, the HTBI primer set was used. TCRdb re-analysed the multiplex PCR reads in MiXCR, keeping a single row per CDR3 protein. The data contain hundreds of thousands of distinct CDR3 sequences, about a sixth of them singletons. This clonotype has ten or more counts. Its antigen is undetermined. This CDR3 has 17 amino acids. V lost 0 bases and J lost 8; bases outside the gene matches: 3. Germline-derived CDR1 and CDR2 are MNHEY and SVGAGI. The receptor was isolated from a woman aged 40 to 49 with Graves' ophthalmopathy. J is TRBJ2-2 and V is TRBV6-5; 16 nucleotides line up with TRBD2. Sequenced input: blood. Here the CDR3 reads CASSYSTGLAGGGELFF. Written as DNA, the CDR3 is TGTGCCAGCAGTTACTCGACGGGACTAGCGGGAGGGGGGGAGCTGTTTTTT.